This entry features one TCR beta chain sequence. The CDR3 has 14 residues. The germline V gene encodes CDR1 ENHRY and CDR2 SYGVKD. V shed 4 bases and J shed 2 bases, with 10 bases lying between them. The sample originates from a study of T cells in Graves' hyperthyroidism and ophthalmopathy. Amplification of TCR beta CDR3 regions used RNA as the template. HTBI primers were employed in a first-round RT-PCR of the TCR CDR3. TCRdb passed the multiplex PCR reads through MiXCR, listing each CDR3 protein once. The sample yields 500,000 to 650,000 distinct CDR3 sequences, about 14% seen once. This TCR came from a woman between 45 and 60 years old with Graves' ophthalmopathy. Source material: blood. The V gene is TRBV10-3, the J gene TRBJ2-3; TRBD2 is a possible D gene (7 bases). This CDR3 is CAISGGGATDTQYF. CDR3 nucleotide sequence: TGTGCCATCAGTGGTGGGGGGGCCACAGATACGCAGTATTTT.